The 21 T cell receptor beta chains presented below share a single source sample, sequenced in a study of T-cell reconstitution after alpha-beta-depleted transplantation in children. Using unique molecular identifiers, the investigators prepared the TCRbeta library. TCRdb re-derived calls from the PCR reads in MiXCR, one entry per CDR3 protein. Of fewer than 750,000 distinct CDR3 sequences in the sample, around 27% were seen once. The sequences come from PBMCs, collected before TCRalphabeta/CD19-depleted stem cell transplant. The source of these receptors is a boy under two years old with Wiskott-Aldrich syndrome, due to receive a stem cell transplant.

The table lists this clonotype with a few counts. The chain employs TRBV4-1 and TRBJ1-1; perhaps TRBD1 as D (5 bases). Trimming took off 3 bases at V and 0 bases at J, with 14 bases between the two ends. This CDR3 contains 16 residues. Per germline, CDR1 MGHRA and CDR2 YSYEKL. CDR3 protein: CASSQADRNLNTEAFF. In DNA, the CDR3 is TGCGCCAGCAGCCAGGCTGACAGAAACCTGAACACTGAAGCTTTCTTT.

This chain connects TRBV5-8 to TRBJ2-2; 8 nucleotides line up with TRBD1. V lost 5 bases and J lost 4; bases outside the gene matches: 7. The CDR3 sequence is 15 residues long. Germline-derived CDR1 and CDR2 are SGHTS and YDEGEE. The CDR3 DNA reads TGTGCCAGCAGACCGGACAGGGTGGGCACCGGGGAGCTGTTTTTT. As protein: CASRPDRVGTGELFF.

This clonotype was picked up a small number of times. The CDR3 loop reads CASSPRTSDRTDTQYF. DNA for the CDR3: TGTGCCAGCAGTCCCCGGACTAGCGACCGCACAGATACGCAGTATTTT. The rearrangement joins TRBV12-3 or TRBV12-4 to TRBJ2-3; 9 nucleotides agree with TRBD2. The CDR3 consists of 16 residues. V trimming: 5 bases; J trimming: 1 base; junction bases outside the gene matches: 7.

The V gene is TRBV29-1, the J gene TRBJ2-3, with 9 bases identical to TRBD2. The ends lost 7 bases at V and 2 bases at J; junction bases unmatched: 1. Germline lookup yields CDR1 SQVTM and CDR2 ANQGSEA. The CDR3 runs 12 residues. CDR3 in amino acids: CSGLAVTDTQYF. The DNA of the CDR3 is TGCAGCGGACTAGCGGTCACAGATACGCAGTATTTT.

This clonotype was seen a handful of times. The chain carries TRBV6-5 and TRBJ2-5; the D gene is possibly TRBD2 (5 bases). The germline V and J ends were trimmed by 1 base and 2 bases, with 14 bases remaining between them. The CDR3 contains 16 residues. The germline V gene has CDR1 MNHEY and CDR2 SVGAGI. CDR3: CASSYFKGVGQETQYF. CDR3 nucleotides: TGTGCCAGCAGTTACTTTAAGGGAGTGGGGCAAGAGACCCAGTACTTC.

In DNA form, the CDR3 reads TGCGCCAGCAGCTCAGTACCTAGGAATGAGCAGTTCTTC. Its translation is CASSSVPRNEQFF. The chain has TRBV5-1 and TRBJ2-1; D remains ambiguous. CDR3 length: 13 amino acids. Germline V gene data show CDR1 as SGHRS and CDR2 as YFSETQ. Between the trimmed V and J ends, which lost 3 bases and 7 bases, there was a span of 11 bases.

V is TRBV10-1 and J is TRBJ2-3; the D gene is possibly TRBD2 (5 bases). CDR1 is WNHNN, CDR2 SYGVQD, per germline (reference sequence). The V and J ends lost 0 bases and 2 bases respectively, with 9 bases between them. The CDR3 runs to 15 residues. The CDR3 loop is CASSESLDSTDTQYF. The CDR3 DNA reads TGCGCCAGCAGTGAGTCATTGGACTCCACAGATACGCAGTATTTT.

The gene calls are TRBV5-1 and TRBJ2-1, with D tentatively TRBD1 (5 bases). V was clipped by 0 bases and J by 7 bases, with 17 bases between them. Germline lookup yields CDR1 SGHRS and CDR2 YFSETQ. The CDR3 extends over 16 amino acids. CDR3 sequence reads: CASSLVAGQSSNEQFF. The CDR3 DNA sequence: TGCGCCAGCAGCTTGGTCGCAGGGCAGTCCTCGAATGAGCAGTTCTTC.

The chain couples TRBV19 to TRBJ2-3; 8 bases map to TRBD2. V lost 6 bases to trimming and J lost 2 bases; unmatched junction nucleotides: 7. CDR1 is LNHDA and CDR2 is SQIVND in the germline V gene (reference sequence). This CDR3 spans 15 amino acids. CDR3 sequence (DNA): TGTGCCAGTAGCTTGGTAGCGGGGTACACAGATACGCAGTATTTT. It is translated as CASSLVAGYTDTQYF.

This chain connects TRBV14 to TRBJ2-5; weak D call: TRBD1 (5 bases). This CDR3 spans 15 amino acids. The germline V gene has CDR1 SGHDN and CDR2 FVKESK. The ends were cut back, 0 bases at V and 5 bases at J, with 13 bases in the middle. The CDR3 is CASSQDWAGLETQYF. CDR3 nucleotide sequence: TGTGCCAGCAGCCAAGATTGGGCAGGGTTGGAGACCCAGTACTTC.

This clonotype was observed a handful of times. The genes are TRBV3-1 and TRBJ2-1; D is perhaps TRBD2 (6 bases). Per the germline V gene, CDR1 is LGHDT and CDR2 is YNNKEL (reference sequence). Trimming cost V 4 bases and J 4 bases, with 11 bases left between them. CDR3 length: 14 amino acids. CDR3 in amino acids: CASSRLGGYNEQFF. Written as DNA, the CDR3 is TGTGCCAGCAGCCGACTAGGCGGGTACAATGAGCAGTTCTTC.

This clonotype was detected only a few times. DNA of the CDR3: TGCAGTGAAGGGGATGGCACAGATACGCAGTATTTT. Residues: CSEGDGTDTQYF. This sequence joins TRBV20-1 and TRBJ2-3; the D gene is possibly TRBD1 (5 bases). Germline lookup yields CDR1 DFQATT and CDR2 SNEGSKA (reference sequence). Trimming took off 7 bases at V and 1 base at J, with 9 bases between the two ends. The length of the CDR3 is 12 residues.

This chain connects TRBV12-3 or TRBV12-4 to TRBJ1-1; no firm D call. The ends were cut back, 5 bases at V and 5 bases at J, with 9 bases in the middle. The CDR3 totals 12 residues. In nucleotides, the CDR3 is TGTGCCAGCAGTCCGGTGGGAACTGAAGCTTTCTTT. Residues: CASSPVGTEAFF.

This chain uses TRBV20-1 with TRBJ2-2, with 9 positions matching TRBD2. V gave up 6 bases and J gave up 5 bases; unmatched junction bases: 10. The germline V gene encodes CDR1 DFQATT and CDR2 SNEGSKA (reference sequence). CDR3 length equals 15 residues. CDR3 in amino acids: CSAYSGTSLTGELFF. The CDR3 nucleotides are TGCAGTGCCTACTCCGGGACTAGCCTTACCGGGGAGCTGTTTTTT.

The CDR3 here is CASSRDYFTGELFF. In DNA, the CDR3 is TGTGCCAGCAGTCGGGACTACTTCACCGGGGAGCTGTTTTTT. J is TRBJ2-2 and V is TRBV28; 7 nucleotides match TRBD2. J lost 4 bases, V lost 5 bases, and 4 bases had no gene match. Germline V gene data show CDR1 as MDHEN and CDR2 as SYDVKM. The CDR3 runs to 14 residues.

This clonotype was counted only a few times. This chain uses TRBV28 with TRBJ2-2, with TRBD1 matching 7 bases. The CDR3 length is 15 residues. Germline CDR1 MDHEN, CDR2 SYDVKM. Trimming removed 2 bases from V and 4 bases from J; junction bases left unmatched: 4. The CDR3 DNA is TGTGCCAGCAGTTTAGTGGGACAGCTCACCGGGGAGCTGTTTTTT. Its protein is CASSLVGQLTGELFF.

The CDR3 nucleotides are TGTGCCAGCAGTTTATCTGAGGGGCAGCCCCAGCATTTT. This sequence encodes CASSLSEGQPQHF. The rearrangement links TRBV27 to TRBJ1-5; possible D gene TRBD1, 5 bases. Germline CDR1 and CDR2: MNHEY and SMNVEV (reference sequence). This CDR3 is 13 amino acids long. The V gene lost 0 bases and the J gene lost 7 bases, with 7 bases spanning the gap.

The V gene is TRBV5-1, the J gene TRBJ2-2, with D possibly being TRBD1 or TRBD2 (5 bases each). The germline V gene encodes CDR1 SGHRS and CDR2 YFSETQ. The germline V and J ends were trimmed by 0 bases and 4 bases, with 13 bases remaining between them. This CDR3 spans 16 amino acids. The CDR3: CASSLVGAGVTGELFF. The CDR3 nucleotides read TGCGCCAGCAGCTTGGTCGGGGCCGGGGTCACCGGGGAGCTGTTTTTT.

In its sample, this clonotype was seen once. As DNA, the CDR3 is TGCGCCAGCAGCTTGGATCGCCGGAAGTTGAGCACAGATACGCAGTATTTT. Translating gives CASSLDRRKLSTDTQYF. The rearrangement links TRBV5-1 to TRBJ2-3; D is ambiguous. The V end was cut by 0 bases, the J end by 0 bases, with 14 bases between. Germline lookup yields CDR1 SGHRS and CDR2 YFSETQ. This CDR3 region has 17 residues.

This clonotype was seen a handful of times. The chain links TRBV24-1 to TRBJ2-5; TRBD2 matches 10 bases. CDR3 size: 15 residues. The ends lost 4 bases at V and 5 bases at J; junction bases unmatched: 6. Germline CDR1 KGHDR, CDR2 SFDVKD. This chain's CDR3 is CATSDSSGSGETQYF. CDR3 bases: TGTGCCACCAGTGACTCTAGCGGGAGCGGGGAGACCCAGTACTTC.

The chain employs TRBV29-1 and TRBJ2-7, with TRBD1 matching over 8 bases. V dropped 4 bases and J dropped 0; count of bases not matched to a gene: 14. Germline CDR1 reads SQVTM; CDR2 reads ANQGSEA. The CDR3 has 17 residues. CDR3 nucleotide sequence: TGCAGCGTTGGTAGGACAGGGTCTGGCACTAACTCCTACGAGCAGTACTTC. Amino acid sequence: CSVGRTGSGTNSYEQYF.